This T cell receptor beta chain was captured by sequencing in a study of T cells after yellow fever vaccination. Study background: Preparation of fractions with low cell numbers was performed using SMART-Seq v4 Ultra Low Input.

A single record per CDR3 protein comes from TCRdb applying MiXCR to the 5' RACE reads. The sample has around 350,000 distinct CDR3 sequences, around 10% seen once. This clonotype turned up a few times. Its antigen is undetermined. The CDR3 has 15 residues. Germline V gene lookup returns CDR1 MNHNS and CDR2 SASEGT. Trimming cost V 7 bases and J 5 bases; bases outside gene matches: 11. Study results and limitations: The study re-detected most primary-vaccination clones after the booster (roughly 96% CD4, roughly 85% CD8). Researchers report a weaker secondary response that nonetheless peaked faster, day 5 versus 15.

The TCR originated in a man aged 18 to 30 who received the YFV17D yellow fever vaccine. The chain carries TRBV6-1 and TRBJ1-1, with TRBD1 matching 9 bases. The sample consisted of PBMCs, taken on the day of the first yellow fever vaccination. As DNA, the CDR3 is TGTGCCAGCAAGACAGGGGGAGGTTGGTTGACTGAAGCTTTCTTT. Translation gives CASKTGGGWLTEAFF.